This T cell receptor (beta chain) comes out of a study of T cells after yellow fever vaccination. Study findings and constraints: Few clonotypes appeared in both CD4 and CD8 compartments. Subsequent to the booster, the majority of primary-vaccination clones reappeared (roughly 96% CD4, 85% to 90% CD8).

About this clonotype: Its cognate antigen is unknown.

TCRdb itself ran the 5' RACE reads through MiXCR, one entry per CDR3 protein. This repertoire shows approximately 250,000 distinct CDR3 sequences, roughly 5.6% found once; its top ten account for roughly 3%. The CDR3 runs 13 residues. CDR1 and CDR2 (germline): SGHNT, YYREEE (reference sequence). V was pared by 0 bases and J by 5 bases, with 6 bases between. The sample consisted of CD4+ T cells sorted from PBMCs, taken on the day of the yellow fever booster vaccination. This receptor was identified in a man between 18 and 35 years old who received the YFV17D yellow fever vaccine. This rearrangement joins TRBV5-4 to TRBJ2-1; D remains ambiguous. In nucleotides, the CDR3 is TGTGCCAGCAGCTTGGCCGAACACAATGAGCAGTTCTTC. Its protein is CASSLAEHNEQFF.